The TCR beta chain under discussion was sequenced for a study of T cell repertoires in ileal Crohn's disease. J was trimmed by 0 bases and V by 6 bases; bases with no gene match: 4. Per the germline V gene, CDR1 is MNHEY and CDR2 is SVGAGI. This CDR3 has 15 amino acids. This clone was seen once. Sequencing used immunoSEQ multiplex PCR; TCRdb keeps in-frame clones, though not all of them. The table lists under 35,000 clones, around 77% of them singletons. The receptor's source is an adult with Crohn's disease. The rearrangement links TRBV6-5 to TRBJ1-4, with 7 bases identical to TRBD1. The sequencing input was ileal tissue. The CDR3 coding sequence is TGTGCCAGCAGGCCGCAGGGGGCAACTAATGAAAAACTGTTTTTT. Protein: CASRPQGATNEKLFF.